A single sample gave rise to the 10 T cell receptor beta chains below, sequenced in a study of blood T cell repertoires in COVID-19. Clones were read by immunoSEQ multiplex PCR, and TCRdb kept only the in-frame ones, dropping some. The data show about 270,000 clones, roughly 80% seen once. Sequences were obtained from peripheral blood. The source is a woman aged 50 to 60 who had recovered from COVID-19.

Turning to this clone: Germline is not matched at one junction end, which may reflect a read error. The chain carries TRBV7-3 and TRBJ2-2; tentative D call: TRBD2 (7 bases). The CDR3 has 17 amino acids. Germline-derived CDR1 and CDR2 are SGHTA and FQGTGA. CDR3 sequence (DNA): TGCGCCAGCAGCTTACCGGGGGCGGGGGCGCGGACCGGGGAGCTGTTTTTT. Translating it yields CASSLPGAGARTGELFF.

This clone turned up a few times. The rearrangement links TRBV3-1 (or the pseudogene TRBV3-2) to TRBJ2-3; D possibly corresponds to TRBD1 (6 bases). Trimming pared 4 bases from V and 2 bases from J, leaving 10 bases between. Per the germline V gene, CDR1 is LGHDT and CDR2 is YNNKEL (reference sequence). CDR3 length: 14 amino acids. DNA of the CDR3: TGTGCCAGCAGCCCCGGACAGACCACAGATACGCAGTATTTT. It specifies CASSPGQTTDTQYF.

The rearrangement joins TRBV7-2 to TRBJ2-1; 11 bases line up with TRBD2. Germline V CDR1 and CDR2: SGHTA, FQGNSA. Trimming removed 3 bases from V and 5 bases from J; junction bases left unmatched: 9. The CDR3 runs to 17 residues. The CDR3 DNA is TGTGCCAGCAGCTTTATCAGACTAGCGGGGAGACACAATGAGCAGTTCTTC. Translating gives CASSFIRLAGRHNEQFF.

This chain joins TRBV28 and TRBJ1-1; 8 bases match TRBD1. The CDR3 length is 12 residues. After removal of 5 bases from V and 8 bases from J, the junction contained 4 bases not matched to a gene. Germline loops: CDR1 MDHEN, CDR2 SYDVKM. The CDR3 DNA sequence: TGTGCCAGCAGTATACGGACAGGGGAAGCTTTCTTT. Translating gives CASSIRTGEAFF.

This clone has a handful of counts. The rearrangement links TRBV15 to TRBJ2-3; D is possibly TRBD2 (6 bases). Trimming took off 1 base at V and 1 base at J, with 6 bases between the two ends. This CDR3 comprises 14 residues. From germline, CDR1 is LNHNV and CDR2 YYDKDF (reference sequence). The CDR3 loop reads CATSRAGGTDTQYF. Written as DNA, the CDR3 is TGTGCCACCAGCAGAGCGGGGGGCACAGATACGCAGTATTTT.

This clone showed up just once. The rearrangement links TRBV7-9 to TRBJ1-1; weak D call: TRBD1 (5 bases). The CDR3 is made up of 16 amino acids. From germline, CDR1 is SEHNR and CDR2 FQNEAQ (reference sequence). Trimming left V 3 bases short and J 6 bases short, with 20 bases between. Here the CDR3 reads CASSFSLGGWIPEAFF. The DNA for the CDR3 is TGTGCCAGCAGCTTTTCCCTCGGGGGTTGGATCCCTGAAGCTTTCTTT.

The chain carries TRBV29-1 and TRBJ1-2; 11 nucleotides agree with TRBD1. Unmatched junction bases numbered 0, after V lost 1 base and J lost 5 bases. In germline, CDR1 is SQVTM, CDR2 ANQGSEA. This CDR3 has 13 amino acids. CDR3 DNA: TGCAGCGTTGAAGGGGACAGGGGGTATGGCTACACCTTC. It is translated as CSVEGDRGYGYTF. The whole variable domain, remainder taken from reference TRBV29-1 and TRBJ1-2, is SAVISQKPSRDICQRGTSLTIQCQVDSQVTMMFWYRQQPGQSLTLIATANQGSEATYESGFVIDKFPISRPNLTFSTLTVSNMSPEDSSIYLCSVEGDRGYGYTFGSGTRLTVV.

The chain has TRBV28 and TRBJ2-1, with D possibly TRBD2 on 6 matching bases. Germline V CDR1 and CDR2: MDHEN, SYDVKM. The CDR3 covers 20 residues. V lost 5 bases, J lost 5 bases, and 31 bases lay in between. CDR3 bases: TGTGCCAGCAGTCTCACCAACGTAGGGCTATCGGGCGGGATTCACAATGAGCAGTTCTTC. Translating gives CASSLTNVGLSGGIHNEQFF.

This chain's CDR3 is CASSLLAGGNEQFF. In DNA form, the CDR3 reads TGTGCCAGCAGTTTACTAGCGGGGGGTAATGAGCAGTTCTTC. The rearrangement joins TRBV28 to TRBJ2-1; 11 positions agree with TRBD2. This CDR3 is 14 amino acids long. Germline values: CDR1 MDHEN, CDR2 SYDVKM. V lost 2 bases, J lost 7 bases, and 1 base stayed unmatched.

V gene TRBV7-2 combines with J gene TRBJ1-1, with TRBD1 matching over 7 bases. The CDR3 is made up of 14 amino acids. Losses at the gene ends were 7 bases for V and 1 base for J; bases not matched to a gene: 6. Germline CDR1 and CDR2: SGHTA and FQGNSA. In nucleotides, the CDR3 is TGTGCCAGCACCACCGGGACAGCGAACACTGAAGCTTTCTTT. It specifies CASTTGTANTEAFF.